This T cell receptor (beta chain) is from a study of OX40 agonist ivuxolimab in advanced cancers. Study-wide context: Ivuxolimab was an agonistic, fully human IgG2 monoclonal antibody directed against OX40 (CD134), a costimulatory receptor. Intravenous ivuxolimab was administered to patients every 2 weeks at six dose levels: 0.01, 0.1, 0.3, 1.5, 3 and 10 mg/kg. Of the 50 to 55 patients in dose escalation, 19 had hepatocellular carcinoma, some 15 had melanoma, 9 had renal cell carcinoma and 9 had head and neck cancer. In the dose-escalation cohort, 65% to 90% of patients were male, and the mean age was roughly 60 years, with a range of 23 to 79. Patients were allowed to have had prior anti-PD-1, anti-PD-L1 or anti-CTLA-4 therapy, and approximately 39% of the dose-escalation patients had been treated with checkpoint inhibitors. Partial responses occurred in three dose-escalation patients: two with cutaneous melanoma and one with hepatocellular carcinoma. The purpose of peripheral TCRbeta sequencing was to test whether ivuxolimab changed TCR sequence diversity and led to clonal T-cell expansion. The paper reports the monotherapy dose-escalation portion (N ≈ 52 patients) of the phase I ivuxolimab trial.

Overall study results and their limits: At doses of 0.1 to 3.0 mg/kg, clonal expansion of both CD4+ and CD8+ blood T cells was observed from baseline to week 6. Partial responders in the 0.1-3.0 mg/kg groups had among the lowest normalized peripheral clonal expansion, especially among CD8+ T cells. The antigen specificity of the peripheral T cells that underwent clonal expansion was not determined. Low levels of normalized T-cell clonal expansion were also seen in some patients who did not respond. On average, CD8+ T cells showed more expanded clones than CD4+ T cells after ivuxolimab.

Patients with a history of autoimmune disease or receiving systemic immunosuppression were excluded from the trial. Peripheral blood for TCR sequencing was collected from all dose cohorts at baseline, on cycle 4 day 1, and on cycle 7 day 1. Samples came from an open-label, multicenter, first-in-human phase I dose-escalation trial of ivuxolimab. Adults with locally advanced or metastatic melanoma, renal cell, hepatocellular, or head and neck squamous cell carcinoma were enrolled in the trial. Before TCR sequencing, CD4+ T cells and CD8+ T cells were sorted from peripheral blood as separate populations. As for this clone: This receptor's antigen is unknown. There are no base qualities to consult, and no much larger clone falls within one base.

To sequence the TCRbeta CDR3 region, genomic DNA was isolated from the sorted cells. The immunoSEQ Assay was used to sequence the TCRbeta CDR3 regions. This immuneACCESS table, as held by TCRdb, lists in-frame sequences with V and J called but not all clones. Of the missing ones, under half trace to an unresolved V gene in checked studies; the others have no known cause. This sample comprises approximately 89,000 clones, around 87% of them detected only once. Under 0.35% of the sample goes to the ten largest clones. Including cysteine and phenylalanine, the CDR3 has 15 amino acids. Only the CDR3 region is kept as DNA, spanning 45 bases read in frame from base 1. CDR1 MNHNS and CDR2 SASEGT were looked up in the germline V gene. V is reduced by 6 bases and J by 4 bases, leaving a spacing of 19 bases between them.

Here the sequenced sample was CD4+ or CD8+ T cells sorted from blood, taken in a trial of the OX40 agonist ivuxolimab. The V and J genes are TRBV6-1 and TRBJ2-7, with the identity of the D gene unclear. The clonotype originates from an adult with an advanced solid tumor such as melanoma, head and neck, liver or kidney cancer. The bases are TGTGCCAGCAGACGTGCCCCAGGACCAAGTTACGAGCAGTACTTC. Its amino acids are CASRRAPGPSYEQYF.